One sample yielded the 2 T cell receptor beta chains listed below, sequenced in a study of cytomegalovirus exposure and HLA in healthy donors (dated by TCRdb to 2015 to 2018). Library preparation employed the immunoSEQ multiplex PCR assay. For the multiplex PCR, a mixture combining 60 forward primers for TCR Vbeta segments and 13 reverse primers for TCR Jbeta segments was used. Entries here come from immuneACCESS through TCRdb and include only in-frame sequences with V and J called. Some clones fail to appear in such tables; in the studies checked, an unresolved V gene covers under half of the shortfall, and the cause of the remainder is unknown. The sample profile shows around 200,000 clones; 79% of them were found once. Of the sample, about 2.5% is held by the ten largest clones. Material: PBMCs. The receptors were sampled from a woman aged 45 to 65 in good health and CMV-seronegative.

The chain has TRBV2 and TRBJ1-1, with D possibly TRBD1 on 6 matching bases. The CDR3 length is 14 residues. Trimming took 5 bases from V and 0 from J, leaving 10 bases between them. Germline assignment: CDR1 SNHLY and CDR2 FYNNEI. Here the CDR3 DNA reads TGTGCCAGCAGTCTACAGGGAATGAACACTGAAGCTTTCTTT. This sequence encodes CASSLQGMNTEAFF.

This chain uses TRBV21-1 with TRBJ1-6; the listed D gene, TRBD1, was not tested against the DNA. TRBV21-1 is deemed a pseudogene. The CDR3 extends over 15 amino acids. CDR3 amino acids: CASSKTVRDRVPLHF. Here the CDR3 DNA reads TGTGCCAGCAGCAAAACCGTTCGGGACAGGGTTCCCCTCCACTTT.